The text below deals with one TCR beta chain. Enrolled during active infection, Seattle patients were then followed longitudinally. This entry comes from a study of blood T cell repertoires in COVID-19. For the study at large: T cells, B-cell-depleted T cells, or PBMCs supplied cDNA or gDNA.

V was pared by 1 base and J by 9 bases, with 5 bases of the junction left unmatched. CDR1 is KGHDR and CDR2 is SFDVKD in the germline V gene. This CDR3 has 16 amino acids. Methods used by the authors: Nucleated cell number was recorded as an estimate derived from reference gene primer amplification. Clones were sequenced by immunoSEQ multiplex PCR, and TCRdb holds only the in-frame ones, with some missing. V and J calls and clone size are those listed in that table; D and trimming were worked out from the DNA. The sample lists 60,000 to 75,000 clones, about 85% occurring once. The rearrangement joins TRBV24-1 to TRBJ2-1; 13 nucleotides align to TRBD2. Sequencing used peripheral blood. The receptor comes from a woman aged 45-65 years with COVID-19, enrolled during active disease. The CDR3 region has the DNA TGTGCCACCAGTGATTTCGGACTAGCGGGAGCTTCTGAGCAGTTCTTC. Encoded protein: CATSDFGLAGASEQFF.